This T cell receptor (beta chain) was recovered during a study of T cells in Graves' hyperthyroidism and ophthalmopathy. Thyroid ultrasound and orbital computed tomography, with clinical symptoms and serum thyroxine and TRAb, informed diagnoses. The CDR3 runs to 17 residues. Looked up from germline, CDR1 is LNHDA and CDR2 is SQIVND (reference sequence). The junction had 7 bases not matched to a gene; V was cut back by 1 base and J by 4 bases. RNA transcripts provided the source from which TCR beta CDR3 regions were amplified. A first-round RT-PCR of the TCR CDR3 used the HTBI primer set. TCRdb called the multiplex PCR reads again in MiXCR, with one record for every CDR3 protein. The repertoire consists of about 350,000 distinct CDR3 sequences, with approximately 13% occurring once and the leading ten covering roughly 24%.

The clonotype originates from a woman aged 30 to 39 with Graves' hyperthyroidism. The chain carries TRBV19 and TRBJ2-1; TRBD2 matches at 10 bases. The sample comprised blood. As DNA, the CDR3 is TGTGCCAGTAGTATAGGACTAGCGGGTGGAGGTTACAATGAGCAGTTCTTC. The encoded protein is CASSIGLAGGGYNEQFF.